This T cell receptor (beta chain) was found in a study of cytomegalovirus exposure and HLA in healthy donors. Deletions cut 6 bases from V and 3 bases from J, with 11 bases between. The length of the CDR3 is 14 residues. Germline assignment: CDR1 SGHVS and CDR2 FQNEAQ. The PCR made use of 60 Vbeta and 13 Jbeta primers. Libraries were prepared by immunoSEQ multiplex PCR; TCRdb keeps only in-frame clonotypes and omits some of them. Among more than 100,000 clones listed, roughly 89% were seen once. The sample was PBMCs. The TCR sequence derives from a woman younger than 45 in good health and CMV-seronegative. The chain couples TRBV7-8 to TRBJ1-4, with a possible D match to TRBD1 (5 bases). In DNA, the CDR3 is TGTGCCAGCAGTCCCCAGGGATCTAATGAAAAACTGTTTTTT. This translates into CASSPQGSNEKLFF.